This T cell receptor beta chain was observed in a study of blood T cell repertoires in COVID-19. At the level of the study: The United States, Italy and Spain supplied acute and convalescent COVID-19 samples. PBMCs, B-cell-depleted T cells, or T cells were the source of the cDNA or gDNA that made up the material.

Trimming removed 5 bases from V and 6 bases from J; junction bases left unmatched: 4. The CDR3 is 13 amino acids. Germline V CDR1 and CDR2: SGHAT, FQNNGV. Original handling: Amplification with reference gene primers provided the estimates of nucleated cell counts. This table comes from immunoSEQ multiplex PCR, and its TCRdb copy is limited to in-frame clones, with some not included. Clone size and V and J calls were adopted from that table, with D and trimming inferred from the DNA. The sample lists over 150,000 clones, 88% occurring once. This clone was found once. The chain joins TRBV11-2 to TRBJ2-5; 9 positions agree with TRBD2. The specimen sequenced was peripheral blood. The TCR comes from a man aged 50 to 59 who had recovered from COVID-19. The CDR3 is CASSRTSEKTQYF. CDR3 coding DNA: TGTGCCAGCAGCCGGACTAGCGAAAAGACCCAGTACTTC.